The T cell receptor beta chain described here comes from a study of T cell responses to AZD1222 COVID-19 vaccine. Study-wide results and limits: Repertoires in all cases were sampled only once the peak T cell response had passed.

The table came from immunoSEQ multiplex PCR; TCRdb's copy has only in-frame clones and leaves some out. The table records 200,000 to 250,000 clones, roughly 94% of them present only once. This CDR3 has 12 residues. Between the trimmed V and J ends, which lost 3 bases and 4 bases, there was a span of 6 bases. With respect to this clone: Its antigen is undetermined.

Material: peripheral blood, obtained 28 days after the second dose of the MenACWY control vaccine. The origin of this receptor is an adult who received the MenACWY meningococcal vaccine as a control. The V call is TRBV12-3 or TRBV12-4, the J call TRBJ1-2; D is uncertain. CDR3 bases: TGTGCCAGCAGTTTGCCCGGCTATGGCTACACCTTC. Translated: CASSLPGYGYTF.